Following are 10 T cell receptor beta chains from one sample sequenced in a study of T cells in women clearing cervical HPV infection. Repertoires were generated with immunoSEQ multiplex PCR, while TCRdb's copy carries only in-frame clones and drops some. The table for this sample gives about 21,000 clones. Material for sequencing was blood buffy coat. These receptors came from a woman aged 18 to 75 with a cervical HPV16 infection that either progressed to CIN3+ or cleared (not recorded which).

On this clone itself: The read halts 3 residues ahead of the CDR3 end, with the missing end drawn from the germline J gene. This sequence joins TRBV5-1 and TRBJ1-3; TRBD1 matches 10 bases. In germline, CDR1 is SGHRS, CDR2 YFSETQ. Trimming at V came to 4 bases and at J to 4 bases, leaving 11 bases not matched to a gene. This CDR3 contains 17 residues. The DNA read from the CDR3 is TGCGCCAGCAGCATAGGGGAGACAGGGGGCTACGGAAACACC. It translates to CASSIGETGGYGNT. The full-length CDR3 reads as CASSIGETGGYGNTIYF.

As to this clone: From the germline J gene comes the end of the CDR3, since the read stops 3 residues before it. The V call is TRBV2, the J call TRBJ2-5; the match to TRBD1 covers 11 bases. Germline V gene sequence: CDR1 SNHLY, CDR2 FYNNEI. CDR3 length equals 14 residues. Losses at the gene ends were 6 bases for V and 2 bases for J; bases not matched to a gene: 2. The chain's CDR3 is CASSWDRGQETQYF. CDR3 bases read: TGTGCCAGCAGCTGGGACAGGGGGCAAGAGACC.

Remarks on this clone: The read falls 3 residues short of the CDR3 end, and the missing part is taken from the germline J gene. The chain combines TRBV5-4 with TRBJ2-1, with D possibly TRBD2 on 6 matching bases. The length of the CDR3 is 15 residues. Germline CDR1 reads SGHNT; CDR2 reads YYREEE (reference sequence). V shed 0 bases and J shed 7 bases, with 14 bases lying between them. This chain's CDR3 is CASSLGGKGGNEQFF. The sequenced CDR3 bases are TGTGCCAGCAGCTTGGGCGGGAAGGGCGGGAATGAG.

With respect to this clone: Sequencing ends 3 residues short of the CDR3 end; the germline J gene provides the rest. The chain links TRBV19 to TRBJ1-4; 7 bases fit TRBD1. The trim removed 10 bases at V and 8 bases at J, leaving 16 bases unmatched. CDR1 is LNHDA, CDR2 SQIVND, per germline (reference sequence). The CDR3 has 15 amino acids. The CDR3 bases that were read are TGTGCCATATTTCCCGAGGGGGCAAGCGGGGAAAAA. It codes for CAIFPEGASGEK. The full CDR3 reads CAIFPEGASGEKLFF.

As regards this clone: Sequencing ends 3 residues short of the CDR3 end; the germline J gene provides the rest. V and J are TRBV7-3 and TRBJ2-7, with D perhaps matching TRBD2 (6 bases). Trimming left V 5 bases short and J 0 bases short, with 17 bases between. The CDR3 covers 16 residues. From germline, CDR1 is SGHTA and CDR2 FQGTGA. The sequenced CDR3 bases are TGTGCCAGCAGCGAAGAATTAGCGGTAAGCTCCTACGAG. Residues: CASSEELAVSSYE. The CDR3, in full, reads CASSEELAVSSYEQYF. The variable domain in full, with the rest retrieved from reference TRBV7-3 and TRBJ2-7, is GAGVSQTPSNKVTEKGKYVELRCDPISGHTALYWYRQSLGQGPEFLIYFQGTGAADDSGLPNDRFFAVRPEGSVSTLKIQRTERGDSAVYLCASSEELAVSSYEQYFGPGTRLTVT.

CDR3 loop: CASSQEGAGPNTGELFF. The DNA read from the CDR3 is TGTGCCAGCAGCCAAGAGGGGGCAGGGCCGAACACCGGGGAG. This chain joins TRBV4-2 and TRBJ2-2, with a possible D match to TRBD1 (6 bases). The CDR3 end is not reached by the read, which stops 3 residues before it; the germline J gene fills it in. V dropped 0 bases and J dropped 0 bases, with 11 bases sitting between them. Germline V gene sequence: CDR1 LGHNA, CDR2 YNFKEQ. The CDR3 sequence is 17 residues long.

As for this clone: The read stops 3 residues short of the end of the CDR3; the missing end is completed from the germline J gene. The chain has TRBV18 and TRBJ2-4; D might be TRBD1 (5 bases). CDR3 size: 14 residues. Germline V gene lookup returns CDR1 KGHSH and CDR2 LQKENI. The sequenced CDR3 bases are TGTGCCAGCTCACCACTGGACGGACACTATGGT. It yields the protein CASSPLDGHYG. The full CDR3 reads CASSPLDGHYGQYF.

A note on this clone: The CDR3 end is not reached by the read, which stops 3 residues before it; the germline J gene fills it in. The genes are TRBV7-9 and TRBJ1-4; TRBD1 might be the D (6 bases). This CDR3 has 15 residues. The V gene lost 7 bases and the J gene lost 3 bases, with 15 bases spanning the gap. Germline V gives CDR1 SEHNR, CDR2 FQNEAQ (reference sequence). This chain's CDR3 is CASTPVGGANEKLFF. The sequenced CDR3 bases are TGTGCCAGCACCCCCGTAGGGGGGGCTAATGAAAAA.

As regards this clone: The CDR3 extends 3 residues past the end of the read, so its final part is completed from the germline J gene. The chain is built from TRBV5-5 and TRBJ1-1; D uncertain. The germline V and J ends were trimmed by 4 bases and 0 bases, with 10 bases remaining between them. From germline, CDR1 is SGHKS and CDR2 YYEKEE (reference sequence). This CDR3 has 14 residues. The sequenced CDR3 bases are TGTGCCAGCAGCGCCAAGCTCCTGAACACTGAA. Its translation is CASSAKLLNTE. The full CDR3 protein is CASSAKLLNTEAFF. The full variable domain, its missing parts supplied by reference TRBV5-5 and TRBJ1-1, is DAGVTQSPTHLIKTRGQQVTLRCSPISGHKSVSWYQQVLGQGPQFIFQYYEKEERGRGNFPDRFSARQFPNYSSELNVNALLLGDSALYLCASSAKLLNTEAFFGQGTRLTVV.

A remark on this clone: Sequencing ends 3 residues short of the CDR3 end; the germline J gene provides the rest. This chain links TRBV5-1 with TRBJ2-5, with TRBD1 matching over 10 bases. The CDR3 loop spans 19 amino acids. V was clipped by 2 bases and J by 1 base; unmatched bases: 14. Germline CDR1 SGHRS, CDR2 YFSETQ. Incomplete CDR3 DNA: TGCGCCAGCAGCTTAAACCCCGGGACAGGGGACCCAATCCAAGAGACC. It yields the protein CASSLNPGTGDPIQET. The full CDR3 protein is CASSLNPGTGDPIQETQYF.